The 19 T cell receptor beta chains reported below all come from one sample, sequenced in a study of T cell responses to AZD1222 COVID-19 vaccine. The data were produced by immunoSEQ multiplex PCR, yet TCRdb's version contains in-frame clones alone and is incomplete. The data hold 120,000 to 150,000 clones, with about 91% observed a single time. The specimen comprised peripheral blood, sampled on day 0 of AZD1222 vaccination. Source of these receptors: an adult in good health.

The chain combines TRBV9 with TRBJ1-3; TRBD1 might be the D (6 bases). Germline CDR1 reads SGDLS; CDR2 reads YYNGEE. CDR3 length: 16 residues. With 0 bases removed from V and 3 bases from J, the gap between germline ends came to 13 bases. The CDR3 bases are TGTGCCAGCAGCGTAGGTGGCAGGGGAGATGGAAACACCATATATTTT. It yields the protein CASSVGGRGDGNTIYF.

This chain connects TRBV7-2 to TRBJ2-1; no clear D. Trimming pared 2 bases from V and 5 bases from J, leaving 7 bases between. There are 13 residues in the CDR3. Germline CDR1 SGHTA, CDR2 FQGNSA. In DNA, the CDR3 is TGTGCCAGCAGCTTACCCTCTCACAATGAGCAGTTCTTC. The encoded protein is CASSLPSHNEQFF.

The chain uses TRBV6-5 and TRBJ1-5; 8 positions agree with TRBD1. The CDR3 extends over 15 amino acids. Unmatched junction bases numbered 4, after V lost 5 bases and J lost 1 base. Germline V gene data show CDR1 as MNHEY and CDR2 as SVGAGI. The CDR3 nucleotides are TGTGCCAGCAGTCCCCGACAGGGGAGCAATCAGCCCCAGCATTTT. Its protein is CASSPRQGSNQPQHF.

The chain is built from TRBV7-2 and TRBJ2-7, with D perhaps TRBD1 (6 bases). The V end was cut by 0 bases, the J end by 0 bases, with 15 bases between. The germline CDR1 and CDR2 sequences are SGHTA and FQGNSA. CDR3 length: 17 residues. CDR3 DNA sequence: TGTGCCAGCAGCTTAGCGTCTGGGACAAAGAGCTCCTACGAGCAGTACTTC. Translated: CASSLASGTKSSYEQYF.

This clone was observed once. The rearrangement joins TRBV11-2 to TRBJ2-1; 10 bases are a match to TRBD2. The V gene's germline CDR1 is SGHAT and CDR2 FQNNGV. This CDR3 region has 16 residues. The V segment lost 2 bases and the J segment 1 base; nucleotides outside the gene matches: 2. CDR3 coding DNA: TGTGCCAGCAGCTTAAGGACTAGCGGATCCTACAATGAGCAGTTCTTC. It yields the protein CASSLRTSGSYNEQFF.

The V gene is TRBV6-4, the J gene TRBJ2-6; D might be TRBD1 (6 bases). The germline gives CDR1 MRHNA, CDR2 SNTAGT. This CDR3 region has 15 residues. Trimming left V 6 bases short and J 1 base short, with 10 bases between. The chain's CDR3 is CASREQGSGANVLTF. The CDR3 DNA reads TGTGCCAGCAGAGAACAGGGATCTGGGGCCAACGTCCTGACTTTC.

The chain employs TRBV7-3 and TRBJ2-2; 10 bases fit TRBD1. J lost 5 bases, V lost 6 bases, and 6 bases had no gene match. Germline CDR1 is SGHTA and CDR2 is FQGTGA. CDR3 length: 15 residues. CDR3 sequence (DNA): TGTGCCAGCAGAAACCCGGGACAGGGGACCGGGGAGCTGTTTTTT. Translation gives CASRNPGQGTGELFF.

This sequence joins TRBV7-9 and TRBJ1-1, with D unresolved. Trimming removed 5 bases at V and 3 bases at J, with 10 bases between. This CDR3 region has 13 residues. Germline CDR1 reads SEHNR; CDR2 reads FQNEAQ (reference sequence). The CDR3 loop is CASSGDGYTEAFF. The CDR3 nucleotides read TGTGCCAGCAGCGGCGACGGCTACACTGAAGCTTTCTTT.

The rearrangement uses TRBV15 and TRBJ2-1; 7 positions agree with TRBD1. Germline CDR1 is LNHNV and CDR2 is YYDKDF (reference sequence). This CDR3 contains 14 residues. V was clipped by 8 bases and J by 3 bases; unmatched bases: 7. DNA of the CDR3: TGTGCCACCGCTTGGGGGACAGACTACAATGAGCAGTTCTTC. Amino acids: CATAWGTDYNEQFF.

The CDR3 DNA reads as TGCGCCAGCAGCCAAGAATTTCGGGTGGAAGGCTATGGCTACACCTTC. This translates into CASSQEFRVEGYGYTF. The chain uses TRBV4-1 and TRBJ1-2; no clear D gene. Trimming removed 0 bases from V and 4 bases from J, with 15 bases in between. The germline gives CDR1 MGHRA, CDR2 YSYEKL. The CDR3 covers 16 residues.

The J gene is TRBJ2-5, the V gene TRBV27; weak D call: TRBD2 (7 bases). Trimming pared 8 bases from V and 7 bases from J, leaving 23 bases between. The CDR3 consists of 15 residues. Germline-derived CDR1 and CDR2 are MNHEY and SMNVEV (reference sequence). CDR3 bases: TGTGCCAGCGGGAGATTAGTGGCAGGGGAGGGGACCCAGTACTTC. Amino acids: CASGRLVAGEGTQYF.

This clone was seen a handful of times. The gene calls are TRBV20-1 and TRBJ2-7, with D perhaps TRBD2 (5 bases). The germline CDR1 and CDR2 sequences are DFQATT and SNEGSKA (reference sequence). This CDR3 comprises 13 residues. The V gene lost 3 bases and the J gene lost 5 bases, with 14 bases spanning the gap. The CDR3 is CSASVVPGNEQYF. CDR3 DNA sequence: TGCAGTGCTAGTGTCGTCCCCGGGAACGAGCAGTACTTC.

The V call is TRBV4-2, the J call TRBJ1-5; no clear D gene. Per germline, CDR1 LGHNA and CDR2 YNFKEQ. This CDR3 comprises 15 residues. The germline V and J ends were trimmed by 3 bases and 4 bases, with 13 bases remaining between them. CDR3 sequence reads: CASSQPGEINQPQHF. The DNA of the CDR3 is TGTGCCAGCAGCCAGCCTGGGGAGATTAATCAGCCCCAGCATTTT.

The chain combines TRBV6-8 with TRBJ1-2; D not certain. The CDR3 runs to 14 residues. V lost 10 bases and J 2 bases, leaving 17 bases between the germline ends. The germline gives CDR1 MNHGY, CDR2 SAAAGT. DNA of the CDR3: TGTGCCACCCGGAAGGCCAGATCAAACTATGGCTACACCTTC. Its translation: CATRKARSNYGYTF.

This rearrangement joins TRBV6-5 to TRBJ1-4; D unresolved. CDR1 and CDR2 from the germline V gene are MNHEY and SVGAGI. V was shortened by 2 bases and J by 5 bases, with 12 bases between the two germline ends. CDR3 size: 15 residues. The CDR3 DNA reads TGTGCCAGCAGTTACCTCGGAGCGGGGAATGAAAAACTGTTTTTT. This translates into CASSYLGAGNEKLFF.

The CDR3 DNA reads TGTGCCAGTAGTGATCCACCCGGGGATTGGGGCTACACCTTC. This encodes CASSDPPGDWGYTF. J is TRBJ1-2 and V is TRBV19; D is undetermined. Trimming removed 5 bases from V and 8 bases from J, with 18 bases in between. Germline V lookup: CDR1 LNHDA, CDR2 SQIVND (reference sequence). The length of the CDR3 is 14 residues.

V gene TRBV7-9 combines with J gene TRBJ1-2, with 8 bases matching TRBD1. The CDR3 has 14 amino acids. CDR1 and CDR2 from the germline V gene are SEHNR and FQNEAQ (reference sequence). The trim removed 5 bases at V and 5 bases at J, leaving 7 bases unmatched. CDR3 in amino acids: CASSPGQGVYGYTF. The CDR3 bases are TGTGCCAGCAGCCCCGGACAGGGCGTATATGGCTACACCTTC.

CDR3 in amino acids: CASSITPGQGGHEQYF. In DNA, the CDR3 is TGTGCCAGCAGTATTACACCGGGACAGGGAGGACACGAGCAGTACTTC. The chain employs TRBV27 and TRBJ2-7; 9 positions match TRBD1. With 5 bases clipped from V and 5 bases from J, the junction kept 13 bases outside the gene matches. CDR3 length equals 16 residues. The germline gives CDR1 MNHEY, CDR2 SMNVEV (reference sequence).

This clone was counted between two and nine times. This chain uses TRBV5-8 with TRBJ2-5; 8 nucleotides align to TRBD2. Germline lookup yields CDR1 SGHTS and CDR2 YDEGEE. V lost 4 bases, J lost 2 bases, and 4 bases stayed unmatched. The CDR3 consists of 14 residues. The CDR3 loop is CASSGVAGQETQYF. In nucleotides, the CDR3 is TGTGCCAGCAGCGGGGTAGCGGGGCAAGAGACCCAGTACTTC. Together with reference TRBV5-8 and TRBJ2-5, the CDR3 gives the full variable domain: EAGVTQSPTHLIKTRGQQATLRCSPISGHTSVYWYQQALGLGLQFLLWYDEGEERNRGNFPPRFSGRQFPNYSSELNVNALELEDSALYLCASSGVAGQETQYFGPGTRLLVL.